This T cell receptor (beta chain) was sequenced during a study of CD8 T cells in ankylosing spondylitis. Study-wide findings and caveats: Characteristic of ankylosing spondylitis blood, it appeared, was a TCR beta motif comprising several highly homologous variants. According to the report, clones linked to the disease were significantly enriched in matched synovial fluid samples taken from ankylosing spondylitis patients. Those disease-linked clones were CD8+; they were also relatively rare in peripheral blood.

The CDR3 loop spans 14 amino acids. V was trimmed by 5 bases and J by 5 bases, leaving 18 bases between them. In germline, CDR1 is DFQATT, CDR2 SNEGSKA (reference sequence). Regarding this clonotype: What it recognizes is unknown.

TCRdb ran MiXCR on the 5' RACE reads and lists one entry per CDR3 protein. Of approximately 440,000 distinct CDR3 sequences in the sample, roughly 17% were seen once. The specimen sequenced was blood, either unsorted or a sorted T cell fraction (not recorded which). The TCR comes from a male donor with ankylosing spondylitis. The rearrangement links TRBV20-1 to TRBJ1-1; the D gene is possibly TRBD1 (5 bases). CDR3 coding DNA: TGCAGTGCTCCTGTAGCCCGACAGAGGACTGAAGCTTTCTTT. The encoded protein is CSAPVARQRTEAFF.